The T cell receptor (beta chain) under discussion was sequenced for a study of CD8+ T cells in alopecia areata. The length of the CDR3 is 16 residues. Trimming cost V 6 bases and J 6 bases; bases outside gene matches: 13. Germline V lookup: CDR1 MDHEN, CDR2 SYDVKM. Patients with alopecia areata provided lesional scalp punch biopsies as well as peripheral blood. cDNA serving as the sequencing template came from extracted, reverse transcribed RNA. Method: immunoSEQ multiplex PCR; TCRdb's copy keeps in-frame clones and lacks some. The sample shows 14,000 or so clones, 55% to 60% of them seen only once. Here the sequenced sample was skin, taken at week 0. The chain uses TRBV28 and TRBJ1-2; 10 bases are a match to TRBD1. The sequence was collected from a human donor with alopecia areata. DNA of the CDR3: TGTGCCAGCAGACCCCATCTAGGGACAGGGGATCATGGCTACACCTTC. The encoded protein is CASRPHLGTGDHGYTF.